This T cell receptor beta chain was obtained from a study of T cells after yellow fever vaccination. Across the study: Preparation of the low-cell-number fractions used SMART-Seq v4 Ultra Low Input.

This clonotype has ten or more counts. As yet, its antigen is unknown. General study findings and limits: Booster sampling recovered most clones from primary vaccination (96% CD4, 80% to 90% CD8). Clonotype sharing between CD4 and CD8 compartments was small.

From the 5' RACE reads, TCRdb called clonotypes with MiXCR, one entry per CDR3 protein. The sample holds 250,000 or so distinct CDR3 sequences; 3.6% are singletons and the top ten take around 19%. The CDR3 runs to 11 residues. V was trimmed by 5 bases and J by 3 bases, leaving 1 base between them. Germline V gene data show CDR1 as KGHSH and CDR2 as LQKENI. This receptor was obtained from a man aged 18 to 29 who received the YFV17D yellow fever vaccine. This sequence joins TRBV18 and TRBJ2-2; unclear D gene. The specimen comprised PBMCs, sampled 15 days after the yellow fever booster vaccination. CDR3 DNA sequence: TGTGCCAGCTCAGACACCGGGGAGCTGTTTTTT. Protein sequence: CASSDTGELFF.